Listed below are T cell receptor beta chains from one sample, sequenced in a study of early T cells in non-severe SARS-CoV-2 infection. In TCRdb, the 5' RACE reads were re-called with MiXCR into one record per CDR3 protein. The sample has some 25,000 distinct CDR3 sequences, about 4.5% seen once. The sequenced sample consisted of whole blood. The receptor source for this set is an adult who was a healthcare worker with PCR-confirmed SARS-CoV-2 infection or an uninfected control (not recorded which). CDR3s include the opening cysteine and the closing phenylalanine or tryptophan. Fields, in order: V gene, J gene, D gene, clone size, CDR3 protein, CDR3 DNA. The D gene is left open where the match is weak. Some rows mark clone size as missing; the rest say once, few, many or name a class of expanded clone.

v_gene: TRBV7-2
j_gene: TRBJ1-6
d_gene: TRBD1
abundance: -
CDR3aa: CASSLHQGASPLHF
CDR3nt: TGTGCCAGCAGCCTTCACCAGGGGGCTTCACCCCTCCACTTT

v_gene: TRBV7-6
j_gene: TRBJ2-6
d_gene: -
abundance: many
CDR3aa: CASNNPGGALPSGANVLTF
CDR3nt: TGTGCCAGCAACAATCCCGGAGGGGCGCTCCCCTCTGGGGCCAACGTCCTGACTTTC

v_gene: TRBV5-1
j_gene: TRBJ1-4
d_gene: -
abundance: -
CDR3aa: CASSLITGDEKLFF
CDR3nt: TGCGCCAGCAGCTTGATTACAGGAGATGAAAAACTGTTTTTT

v_gene: TRBV9
j_gene: TRBJ2-1
d_gene: TRBD2
abundance: many
CDR3aa: CASSPGAGGYEQFF
CDR3nt: TGTGCCAGCAGCCCAGGGGCGGGAGGTTATGAGCAGTTCTTC

v_gene: TRBV7-6
j_gene: TRBJ2-7
d_gene: TRBD1
abundance: few
CDR3aa: CASSLQGGESYEQYF
CDR3nt: TGTGCCAGCAGCTTACAAGGGGGCGAAAGTTACGAGCAGTACTTC

v_gene: TRBV4-3
j_gene: TRBJ1-1
d_gene: TRBD1
abundance: many
CDR3aa: CASSQERDRATEAFF
CDR3nt: TGCGCCAGCAGCCAAGAACGGGACAGGGCCACTGAAGCTTTCTTT

v_gene: TRBV7-2
j_gene: TRBJ2-5
d_gene: TRBD2
abundance: -
CDR3aa: CASSLGSGRIQETQYF
CDR3nt: TGTGCCAGCAGCTTAGGTAGCGGGCGCATCCAAGAGACCCAGTACTTC

v_gene: TRBV10-3
j_gene: TRBJ2-1
d_gene: TRBD1
abundance: many
CDR3aa: CAISPGTGTYNEQFF
CDR3nt: TGTGCCATCAGCCCCGGGACAGGTACCTACAATGAGCAGTTCTTC

v_gene: TRBV4-3
j_gene: TRBJ1-2
d_gene: -
abundance: many
CDR3aa: CASSSQPQGNNVSSGYTF
CDR3nt: TGCGCCAGCAGCTCCCAACCACAGGGAAACAATGTCTCGTCCGGCTACACCTTC

v_gene: TRBV7-2
j_gene: TRBJ2-3
d_gene: -
abundance: -
CDR3aa: CASTPHSRADTQYF
CDR3nt: TGTGCCAGCACCCCTCACTCCCGGGCAGATACGCAGTATTTT

v_gene: TRBV10-3
j_gene: TRBJ2-7
d_gene: -
abundance: -
CDR3aa: CAITEGRETYEQYF
CDR3nt: TGTGCCATCACCGAAGGGCGGGAAACCTACGAGCAGTACTTC

v_gene: TRBV6-2/TRBV6-3
j_gene: TRBJ1-1
d_gene: TRBD1
abundance: few
CDR3aa: CASSYDRVKVFF
CDR3nt: TGTGCCAGCAGTTATGACAGGGTAAAGGTTTTCTTT

v_gene: TRBV2
j_gene: TRBJ2-7
d_gene: -
abundance: many
CDR3aa: CASSVGNRAEQYF
CDR3nt: TGTGCCAGCAGTGTTGGAAACAGGGCCGAGCAGTACTTC

v_gene: TRBV3-1
j_gene: TRBJ1-1
d_gene: -
abundance: many
CDR3aa: CASGVGRYTEVFF
CDR3nt: TGTGCCAGCGGGGTGGGACGGTACACTGAAGTTTTCTTT

v_gene: TRBV6-5
j_gene: TRBJ1-1
d_gene: TRBD1
abundance: many
CDR3aa: CASRAGTDRNTEAFF
CDR3nt: TGTGCCAGCAGAGCCGGGACAGATCGGAACACTGAAGCTTTCTTT

v_gene: TRBV7-2
j_gene: TRBJ2-3
d_gene: -
abundance: many
CDR3aa: CASSPRGGSTQYF
CDR3nt: TGTGCCAGCAGCCCCCGAGGGGGGAGTACGCAGTATTTT

v_gene: TRBV11-2
j_gene: TRBJ1-4
d_gene: -
abundance: many
CDR3aa: CASSLVERSGLFF
CDR3nt: TGTGCCAGCAGCTTAGTCGAGCGCTCGGGACTGTTTTTT

v_gene: TRBV20-1
j_gene: TRBJ2-3
d_gene: -
abundance: many
CDR3aa: CSASTDTDTQYF
CDR3nt: TGCAGTGCTTCAACCGACACAGATACGCAGTATTTT

v_gene: TRBV6-6
j_gene: TRBJ2-5
d_gene: TRBD2
abundance: few
CDR3aa: CASMGLGGDAKGTQYF
CDR3nt: TGTGCCAGCATGGGACTAGGCGGAGACGCTAAAGGGACCCAGTACTTC

v_gene: TRBV9
j_gene: TRBJ2-2
d_gene: -
abundance: few
CDR3aa: CASSASGGAGTGELFF
CDR3nt: TGTGCCAGCAGCGCTAGTGGGGGCGCTGGGACCGGGGAGCTGTTTTTT

v_gene: TRBV7-6
j_gene: TRBJ1-2
d_gene: -
abundance: many
CDR3aa: CASSSPGVSNYGYTF
CDR3nt: TGTGCCAGCAGCTCCCCTGGGGTCTCGAACTATGGCTACACCTTC